The 21 T cell receptor beta chains below all came from one sample that was sequenced in a study of cytomegalovirus exposure and HLA in healthy donors. Primers included in the PCR were 60 Vbeta and 13 Jbeta primers. The method was immunoSEQ multiplex PCR; TCRdb's version includes in-frame clones alone and lacks a portion of them. The sample has over 120,000 clones; approximately 79% are singletons. The material sequenced was PBMCs. Receptors originate from a man aged 18 to 30 in good health and CMV-seropositive.

The J gene is TRBJ2-4, the V gene TRBV6-5; no clear D. Trimming pared 4 bases from V and 7 bases from J, leaving 14 bases between. The CDR3 loop spans 14 amino acids. CDR1 and CDR2 (germline): MNHEY, SVGAGI. The CDR3 reads CASSLKTGSNIQYF. The CDR3 nucleotides read TGTGCCAGCAGTTTAAAGACCGGGTCGAACATTCAGTACTTC.

The genes are TRBV7-2 and TRBJ1-5; no clear D gene. V lost 0 bases to trimming and J lost 7 bases, with 7 bases between them. The germline V gene encodes CDR1 SGHTA and CDR2 FQGNSA. The CDR3 contains 13 residues. CDR3 residues: CASSLATGQPQHF. The CDR3 DNA reads TGTGCCAGCAGCTTAGCAACGGGGCAGCCCCAGCATTTT. The entire variable domain, with the rest obtained from reference TRBV7-2 and TRBJ1-5, is as follows: GAGVSQSPSNKVTEKGKDVELRCDPISGHTALYWYRQSLGQGLEFLIYFQGNSAPDKSGLPSDRFSAERTGGSVSTLTIQRTQQEDSAVYLCASSLATGQPQHFGDGTRLSIL.

This chain links TRBV10-3 with TRBJ2-5; D uncertain. CDR3 length: 13 amino acids. V was trimmed by 2 bases and J by 5 bases, leaving 9 bases between them. Per germline, CDR1 ENHRY and CDR2 SYGVKD. The CDR3 DNA is TGTGCCATCAGTGAGAACCTCGGGGAGACCCAGTACTTC. This codes for CAISENLGETQYF.

In regard to this clone: One end of the junction fails to match germline, which may point to a read error. The genes are TRBV5-1 and TRBJ1-2, with no clear D. The CDR3 sequence is 19 residues long. Germline V gene sequence: CDR1 SGHRS, CDR2 YFSETQ. The CDR3: CASSLGRGILTLANYGYTF. The CDR3 nucleotides read TGCGCCAGCAGTTTGGGGAGAGGGATCCTTACTCTAGCTAACTATGGCTACACCTTC.

This clone was picked up a small number of times. The gene calls are TRBV7-9 and TRBJ1-1; 9 nucleotides align to TRBD1. The V gene's germline CDR1 is SEHNR and CDR2 FQNEAQ (reference sequence). The trim removed 5 bases at V and 6 bases at J, leaving 10 bases unmatched. This CDR3 region has 15 residues. CDR3 bases: TGTGCCAGCAGCCCCCCCAGGACAGGGGACTCTGAAGCTTTCTTT. Amino acids: CASSPPRTGDSEAFF.

This chain connects TRBV15 to TRBJ2-1; 10 bases line up with TRBD2. This CDR3 has 16 residues. Trimming cost V 5 bases and J 4 bases; bases outside gene matches: 8. Germline V CDR1 and CDR2: LNHNV, YYDKDF (reference sequence). CDR3 in DNA: TGTGCCACCAGCGTCAGACTAGCGGGCGAATACAATGAGCAGTTCTTC. It is translated as CATSVRLAGEYNEQFF.

This clone was observed a few times. The rearrangement links TRBV5-1 to TRBJ2-1; D may be TRBD1 (6 bases). Trimming pared 6 bases from V and 9 bases from J, leaving 16 bases between. Germline CDR1 SGHRS, CDR2 YFSETQ. The CDR3 sequence is 13 residues long. CDR3 sequence (DNA): TGCGCCAGCACCCTGAACGTGGGGGCTGAGCAGTTCTTC. It specifies CASTLNVGAEQFF.

This clone was observed a handful of times. V and J are TRBV15 and TRBJ1-2; D is uncertain. The CDR3 spans 13 residues. Germline assignment: CDR1 LNHNV and CDR2 YYDKDF (reference sequence). V shed 0 bases and J shed 6 bases, with 8 bases lying between them. The CDR3 protein is CATSRDSTDGYTF. The DNA for the CDR3 is TGTGCCACCAGCAGAGATTCTACCGATGGCTACACCTTC.

This clone was observed a few times. This chain joins TRBV4-1 and TRBJ1-2; 7 bases are a match to TRBD1. The CDR3 loop spans 15 amino acids. V trimming: 1 base; J trimming: 2 bases; junction bases outside the gene matches: 4. Per the germline V gene, CDR1 is MGHRA and CDR2 is YSYEKL. The CDR3 DNA is TGCGCCAGCAGCCAAGGAGAGACAGGGAACTATGGCTACACCTTC. Its protein is CASSQGETGNYGYTF.

In this sample, this clone turned up a few times. The gene calls are TRBV7-2 and TRBJ1-1; 8 bases are shared with TRBD1. This CDR3 is 13 amino acids long. From germline, CDR1 is SGHTA and CDR2 FQGNSA. Trimming at V came to 5 bases and at J to 4 bases, leaving 3 bases not matched to a gene. DNA of the CDR3: TGTGCCAGCAGCACGGACAGGGCCACTGAAGCTTTCTTT. It encodes CASSTDRATEAFF.

V is TRBV18 and J is TRBJ1-5; D is unresolved. Germline values: CDR1 KGHSH, CDR2 LQKENI. The V and J ends lost 3 bases and 6 bases respectively, with 9 bases between them. CDR3 size: 13 residues. The CDR3 sequence: CASSPEARQPQHF. Written as DNA, the CDR3 is TGTGCCAGCTCACCGGAGGCCCGTCAGCCCCAGCATTTT.

The gene calls are TRBV21-1 and TRBJ2-7; the table's D call, TRBD2, was not checked against the DNA. TRBV21-1 is reported as a pseudogene. This CDR3 is built from 20 residues. In nucleotides, the CDR3 is TGTGCCAGCAGCAAGTCCTTGGAGCGGGAGGGCCTCCTACTCTCCTACGAGCAGTACTTC. Translated, it gives CASSKSLEREGLLLSYEQYF.

This sequence joins TRBV6-5 and TRBJ1-2; tentatively, D is TRBD1 (5 bases). The CDR3 is 13 residues long. The germline gives CDR1 MNHEY, CDR2 SVGAGI. Trimming pared 4 bases from V and 4 bases from J, leaving 10 bases between. CDR3 in amino acids: CASSSYRSYGYTF. The CDR3 DNA reads as TGTGCCAGCAGTTCCTACAGGAGCTATGGCTACACCTTC.

This clone showed up just a few times. J is TRBJ2-3 and V is TRBV5-8, with a possible D match to TRBD1 (6 bases). Germline V gives CDR1 SGHTS, CDR2 YDEGEE. The length of the CDR3 is 15 residues. Trimming cost V 4 bases and J 6 bases, with 18 bases left between them. CDR3 sequence reads: CASSLWARGRDTQYF. CDR3 sequence (DNA): TGTGCCAGCAGCCTTTGGGCCAGGGGAAGGGATACGCAGTATTTT.

This clone has a handful of counts. The chain joins TRBV27 to TRBJ1-2; 8 nucleotides agree with TRBD1. The V gene's germline CDR1 is MNHEY and CDR2 SMNVEV (reference sequence). Trimming took 4 bases from V and 4 from J; bases not matched to a gene: 5. The CDR3 has 14 residues. CDR3 loop: CASSSRGTGYGYTF. The CDR3 DNA reads as TGTGCCAGCAGTTCCCGAGGGACAGGCTATGGCTACACCTTC.

This clone was found once. The chain recombines TRBV7-8 with TRBJ1-1; D is perhaps TRBD1 (5 bases). The CDR3 is made up of 16 amino acids. Germline V gene data show CDR1 as SGHVS and CDR2 as FQNEAQ. V dropped 1 base and J dropped 5 bases, with 17 bases sitting between them. The CDR3 DNA reads TGTGCCAGCAGCTTAGAATCCGCAGTGGGGGGGACTGAAGCTTTCTTT. Amino acids: CASSLESAVGGTEAFF.

The V gene is TRBV27, the J gene TRBJ2-2; no reliable D call. V dropped 2 bases and J dropped 6 bases, with 16 bases sitting between them. The length of the CDR3 is 16 residues. Germline V lookup: CDR1 MNHEY, CDR2 SMNVEV (reference sequence). CDR3 DNA sequence: TGTGCCAGCAGTTTACTACTCGGTTATTATGCCGGGGAGCTGTTTTTT. Translation: CASSLLLGYYAGELFF.

This chain joins TRBV5-6 and TRBJ1-5, with 8 bases that match TRBD1. CDR1 and CDR2 from the germline V gene are SGHDT and YYEEEE. The CDR3 spans 17 residues. V dropped 0 bases and J dropped 0; count of bases not matched to a gene: 5. The CDR3 bases are TGTGCCAGCAGCTTGGTAGGGGACAGGTATAGCAATCAGCCCCAGCATTTT. Translating it yields CASSLVGDRYSNQPQHF.

The chain combines TRBV19 with TRBJ1-2; perhaps TRBD1 as D (5 bases). The CDR3 totals 14 residues. Germline CDR1 reads LNHDA; CDR2 reads SQIVND (reference sequence). V was trimmed by 5 bases and J by 7 bases, leaving 17 bases between them. CDR3 residues: CASSYPGGMRGYTF. The CDR3 nucleotides are TGTGCCAGTAGTTACCCGGGGGGAATGCGTGGCTACACCTTC.

This chain links TRBV5-1 with TRBJ2-5; possibly TRBD2 for D (5 bases). The V end was cut by 1 base, the J end by 4 bases, with 11 bases between. The germline V gene has CDR1 SGHRS and CDR2 YFSETQ. There are 14 residues in the CDR3. Here the CDR3 reads CASSLSSAGETQYF. The CDR3 DNA reads as TGCGCCAGCAGCTTGTCGTCCGCGGGAGAGACCCAGTACTTC.

This clone showed up just once. This chain joins TRBV5-1 and TRBJ2-2, with 12 bases aligning to TRBD1. This CDR3 is 17 amino acids long. J lost 3 bases, V lost 4 bases, and 7 bases had no gene match. Looked up from germline, CDR1 is SGHRS and CDR2 is YFSETQ. The CDR3 nucleotides are TGCGCCAGCAGCCCGGGGGACAGGGGGCGTGACACCGGGGAGCTGTTTTTT. Its translation: CASSPGDRGRDTGELFF.